This TCR beta chain was retrieved from a study of PD-L1 blockade in urothelial cancer. Described time point: peripheral blood 6 weeks after treatment start. Germline CDR1 SGHRS, CDR2 YFSETQ. CDR3 length: 14 amino acids. Germline trimming cut 5 bases from V and 0 bases from J; bases unmatched to any gene: 0. TCRdb's table, derived via immunoSEQ multiplex PCR, lists solely in-frame clones and lacks some. The sample gives fewer than 85,000 clones, 88% of which show up once; around 10% is in the top ten. The TCR sequence derives from a man in his 60s with urothelial cancer. The sequencing used PBMCs, collected around atezolizumab (anti-PD-L1) treatment. The chain joins TRBV5-1 to TRBJ2-3; 10 positions match TRBD2. The CDR3 DNA sequence: TGCGCCAGCAGGGGACTAGCGAGCACAGATACGCAGTATTTT. Residues: CASRGLASTDTQYF.